Below are 23 T cell receptor beta chains sequenced from a single sample in a study of neurological immune-mediated disorders. MiXCR, applied by TCRdb to the 5' RACE reads, yields one record per CDR3 protein. Of some 21,000 distinct CDR3 sequences in the sample, over 5% were seen once. Sequenced input: CD8+ T cells from blood. These receptors originate from a young man in good health.

This clonotype was observed at least ten times. The genes are TRBV7-2 and TRBJ2-7, with D perhaps matching TRBD1 (6 bases). The CDR3 extends over 13 amino acids. Per the germline V gene, CDR1 is SGHTA and CDR2 is FQGNSA. V lost 5 bases and J lost 3, with 11 bases in between. The CDR3 DNA reads TGTGCCAGCAGCCACGGACAGAACTACGAGCAGTACTTC. Its protein is CASSHGQNYEQYF. The full variable domain, with the rest looked up from reference TRBV7-2 and TRBJ2-7, is GAGVSQSPSNKVTEKGKDVELRCDPISGHTALYWYRQSLGQGLEFLIYFQGNSAPDKSGLPSDRFSAERTGGSVSTLTIQRTQQEDSAVYLCASSHGQNYEQYFGPGTRLTVT.

This clonotype was seen repeatedly, ten times or more. This chain links TRBV20-1 with TRBJ2-1, with 7 bases matching TRBD2. The germline CDR1 and CDR2 sequences are DFQATT and SNEGSKA (reference sequence). The CDR3 runs to 16 residues. V gave up 0 bases and J gave up 3 bases; unmatched junction bases: 8. The chain's CDR3 is CSAREPWRGNYNEQFF. CDR3 DNA: TGCAGTGCTAGAGAACCCTGGCGGGGGAACTACAATGAGCAGTTCTTC.

In this sample, this clonotype turned up many times. The rearrangement uses TRBV6-1 and TRBJ1-2; 8 bases map to TRBD1. The germline gives CDR1 MNHNS, CDR2 SASEGT. The CDR3 loop spans 16 amino acids. With 3 bases clipped from V and 1 base from J, the junction kept 7 bases outside the gene matches. This chain's CDR3 is CASSERTGTFNYGYTF. CDR3 sequence (DNA): TGTGCCAGCAGTGAGCGGACAGGGACTTTTAACTATGGCTACACCTTC.

The chain has TRBV7-3 and TRBJ2-3; the match to TRBD1 covers 7 bases. Germline values: CDR1 SGHTA, CDR2 FQGTGA. V gave up 0 bases and J gave up 0 bases; unmatched junction bases: 3. CDR3 length: 16 amino acids. CDR3 region: CASSLTDRASTDTQYF. The CDR3 coding sequence is TGTGCCAGCAGCTTAACCGACAGGGCTAGCACAGATACGCAGTATTTT.

The sample holds many counts of this clonotype. The rearrangement joins TRBV20-1 to TRBJ2-7, with 9 positions matching TRBD2. The CDR3 loop spans 13 amino acids. Unmatched junction bases numbered 7, after V lost 5 bases and J lost 5 bases. CDR1 and CDR2 from the germline V gene are DFQATT and SNEGSKA (reference sequence). The CDR3 bases are TGCAGTGCTCATGAGCGGGGGGAGGACGAGCAGTACTTC. This sequence encodes CSAHERGEDEQYF.

The V call is TRBV19, the J call TRBJ1-1, with D perhaps TRBD1 (5 bases). Germline CDR1 reads LNHDA; CDR2 reads SQIVND (reference sequence). The CDR3 totals 12 residues. Deletions cut 1 base from V and 6 bases from J, with 6 bases between. In DNA form, the CDR3 reads TGTGCCAGTAGTATAGGAGGGGCTGAAGCTTTCTTT. Amino acid sequence: CASSIGGAEAFF.

This clonotype was recorded many times. The chain is built from TRBV6-6 and TRBJ1-1; D not certain. Trimming pared 6 bases from V and 7 bases from J, leaving 12 bases between. The CDR3 spans 12 residues. Germline V lookup: CDR1 MNHNY, CDR2 SVGAGI (reference sequence). CDR3 protein: CASSLGPGEAFF. Here the CDR3 DNA reads TGTGCCAGCAGCCTCGGACCGGGTGAAGCTTTCTTT.

This clonotype was counted at least ten times. The chain has TRBV5-1 and TRBJ1-2, with a tentative D call TRBD1 (6 bases). The V end lost 0 bases, the J end lost 4 bases, and 13 bases lay between the germline ends. Germline lookup yields CDR1 SGHRS and CDR2 YFSETQ. The CDR3 is 15 residues long. For the CDR3, the DNA is TGCGCCAGCAGCTTGGAAAGTCAGGGGTCCTATGGCTACACCTTC. Translated, it gives CASSLESQGSYGYTF.

This clonotype occurred many times. J is TRBJ2-7 and V is TRBV4-1; 9 nucleotides agree with TRBD1. The CDR3 is 14 amino acids. Germline values: CDR1 MGHRA, CDR2 YSYEKL. The ends lost 4 bases at V and 4 bases at J; junction bases unmatched: 5. CDR3 loop: CASSPGTGKYEQYF. CDR3 coding DNA: TGCGCCAGCAGCCCCGGGACAGGGAAATACGAGCAGTACTTC.

This clonotype has ten or more counts. The chain is built from TRBV27 and TRBJ2-2; perhaps TRBD1 as D (6 bases). The CDR3 is 15 amino acids. The V end lost 0 bases, the J end lost 1 base, and 6 bases lay between the germline ends. CDR1 and CDR2 from the germline V gene are MNHEY and SMNVEV (reference sequence). The CDR3 loop is CASSLSGGNTGELFF. Here the CDR3 DNA reads TGTGCCAGCAGTTTATCAGGGGGGAACACCGGGGAGCTGTTTTTT.

At least ten counts were recorded for this clonotype. The chain carries TRBV29-1 and TRBJ2-2; D tentatively fits TRBD1 or TRBD2 (5 bases each). Trimming took 6 bases from V and 1 from J, leaving 9 bases between them. CDR1 is SQVTM, CDR2 ANQGSEA, per germline. The CDR3 extends over 13 amino acids. The CDR3 protein is CSVGTVNTGELFF. The CDR3 bases are TGCAGCGTAGGGACGGTGAACACCGGGGAGCTGTTTTTT.

The chain links TRBV7-2 to TRBJ1-2; the D is unclear. V gave up 3 bases and J gave up 8 bases, with 19 bases separating them. The CDR3 spans 15 residues. Germline CDR1 SGHTA, CDR2 FQGNSA. The CDR3: CASSLGGPPGNGYTF. The CDR3 region has the DNA TGTGCCAGCAGCTTGGGCGGACCGCCGGGGAACGGCTACACCTTC.

Sample share makes this clonotype medium-sized (0.01 to 0.1%). This chain uses TRBV20-1 with TRBJ2-7; D is ambiguous. This CDR3 is built from 13 residues. Deletions cut 6 bases from V and 0 bases from J, with 12 bases between. Germline V lookup: CDR1 DFQATT, CDR2 SNEGSKA (reference sequence). The CDR3 nucleotides read TGCAGTGCCCGTGACCCGACCTCCTACGAGCAGTACTTC. Translation: CSARDPTSYEQYF.

This clonotype showed up many times. The chain is built from TRBV11-2 and TRBJ1-1; a possible D gene is TRBD1 (6 bases). Germline-derived CDR1 and CDR2 are SGHAT and FQNNGV. The CDR3 loop spans 17 amino acids. Trimming took 2 bases from V and 5 from J, leaving 21 bases between them. CDR3 nucleotide sequence: TGTGCCAGCAGCTTAACTGTCGGGGGCGGTTTGGGGACTGAAGCTTTCTTT. Translated: CASSLTVGGGLGTEAFF.

This clonotype showed up many times. The chain couples TRBV5-8 to TRBJ1-5; D is ambiguous. The germline CDR1 and CDR2 sequences are SGHTS and YDEGEE. The CDR3 loop spans 14 amino acids. Trimming took off 1 base at V and 0 bases at J, with 5 bases between the two ends. The CDR3 region is CASSLFGSNQPQHF. The CDR3 region has the DNA TGTGCCAGCAGCTTGTTTGGTAGCAATCAGCCCCAGCATTTT. The full variable domain, completed using reference TRBV5-8 and TRBJ1-5, is EAGVTQSPTHLIKTRGQQATLRCSPISGHTSVYWYQQALGLGLQFLLWYDEGEERNRGNFPPRFSGRQFPNYSSELNVNALELEDSALYLCASSLFGSNQPQHFGDGTRLSIL.

Many counts were recorded for this clonotype. This chain connects TRBV27 to TRBJ2-7; 8 nucleotides line up with TRBD1. CDR1 is MNHEY, CDR2 SMNVEV, per germline (reference sequence). The CDR3 has 13 residues. Trimming took 9 bases from V and 4 from J; bases not matched to a gene: 8. CDR3 DNA: TGTGCCAGTAGAACAGGGGGTAGTTACGAGCAGTACTTC. Amino acids: CASRTGGSYEQYF.

This clonotype appeared many times. The V gene is TRBV14, the J gene TRBJ2-7; possibly TRBD1 for D (6 bases). Germline V gives CDR1 SGHDN, CDR2 FVKESK. Trimming cost V 4 bases and J 3 bases, with 10 bases left between them. The CDR3 is 13 amino acids. CDR3 sequence (DNA): TGTGCCAGCAGCCCGTGGGACAACTACGAGCAGTACTTC. It translates to CASSPWDNYEQYF.

There are many counts of this clonotype. The chain couples TRBV5-6 to TRBJ1-1; 8 nucleotides line up with TRBD1. This CDR3 comprises 16 residues. Unmatched junction bases numbered 14, after V lost 7 bases and J lost 3 bases. Germline lookup yields CDR1 SGHDT and CDR2 YYEEEE. The CDR3 nucleotides are TGTGCCAGCCACCCAGGGACAGGACAGGGTTACACTGAAGCTTTCTTT. Amino acid sequence: CASHPGTGQGYTEAFF.

V gene TRBV20-1 combines with J gene TRBJ2-3; tentatively, D is TRBD1 or TRBD2 (8 bases each). CDR3 length: 14 amino acids. Trimming stripped 6 bases from V and 4 bases from J, with 17 bases between. Germline values: CDR1 DFQATT, CDR2 SNEGSKA (reference sequence). CDR3 sequence reads: CSAGGGRGPDTQYF. The CDR3 DNA reads as TGCAGTGCCGGGGGGGGCAGGGGGCCAGATACGCAGTATTTT.

In this sample, this clonotype turned up many times. The genes are TRBV4-3 and TRBJ1-6; D call uncertain. Between the trimmed V and J ends, which lost 1 base and 3 bases, there was a span of 7 bases. This CDR3 comprises 15 residues. The V gene's germline CDR1 is LGHNA and CDR2 YSLEER. CDR3 in amino acids: CASSQVFGYNSPLHF. The CDR3, as DNA: TGCGCCAGCAGCCAAGTATTCGGCTATAATTCACCCCTCCACTTT.

This clonotype was counted ten times or more. The V gene is TRBV5-5, the J gene TRBJ2-3; the D gene is possibly TRBD2 (5 bases). Trimming took 6 bases from V and 10 from J, leaving 15 bases between them. The CDR3 has 12 residues. Germline V gene sequence: CDR1 SGHKS, CDR2 YYEKEE (reference sequence). The CDR3 reads CASTLYAEAQYF. The CDR3 DNA is TGTGCCAGCACGCTCTATGCGGAGGCGCAGTATTTT. Drawing the rest from reference TRBV5-5 and TRBJ2-3, the complete variable domain is DAGVTQSPTHLIKTRGQQVTLRCSPISGHKSVSWYQQVLGQGPQFIFQYYEKEERGRGNFPDRFSARQFPNYSSELNVNALLLGDSALYLCASTLYAEAQYFGPGTRLTVL.

The table lists this clonotype with many counts. The chain has TRBV4-1 and TRBJ2-7; the D gene is possibly TRBD1 (5 bases). Germline V gives CDR1 MGHRA, CDR2 YSYEKL. The CDR3 has 14 residues. V lost 4 bases, J lost 3 bases, and 13 bases lay in between. This CDR3 reads CASSLDSNDYEQYF. DNA for the CDR3: TGCGCCAGCAGCCTTGACAGCAATGACTACGAGCAGTACTTC.

Many counts were recorded for this clonotype. The chain has TRBV7-9 and TRBJ1-6; TRBD1 matches 8 bases. There are 14 residues in the CDR3. The germline gives CDR1 SEHNR, CDR2 FQNEAQ (reference sequence). The V and J ends lost 5 bases and 8 bases, in that order; junction bases with no gene match: 5. As DNA, the CDR3 is TGTGCCAGCAGCCACCTGACAGGGGATTCACCCCTCCACTTT. Residues: CASSHLTGDSPLHF.